This TCR beta chain was found in a study of cytomegalovirus exposure and HLA in healthy donors. In this sample, this clone turned up a few times. Its antigen is unknown. The CDR3 covers 13 residues. The V segment lost 9 bases and the J segment 4 bases; nucleotides outside the gene matches: 7. Germline V lookup: CDR1 MGHDK, CDR2 SYGVNS. Use of 60 Vbeta and 13 Jbeta primers characterized the PCR. TCRdb's copy holds only in-frame clones and misses some; the assay was immunoSEQ multiplex PCR. Of about 190,000 clones in the sample, about 13% were seen once. General study findings and limits: For TCR beta chains, V- and J-gene trimming was later linked to a missense DCLRE1C variant. Some V segments, including TRBV6-2 and TRBV6-3, were excluded as indistinguishable.

Sequencing used PBMCs. This receptor was obtained from a man aged 50 or older in good health and CMV-seropositive. The chain links TRBV25-1 to TRBJ1-1, with 8 bases identical to TRBD1. This CDR3 is CASGQGKSTEAFF. The DNA for the CDR3 is TGTGCCAGTGGACAGGGTAAATCCACTGAAGCTTTCTTT.